The present TCR beta chain was sequenced within a study of regulatory T cells in long-lasting Graves disease. Construction of the TCR beta libraries employed iRepertoire HTBI primers in conjunction with Arm-PCR of CDR3 regions. TCRdb itself ran the multiplex PCR reads through MiXCR, one entry per CDR3 protein. In the table there are around 250,000 distinct CDR3 sequences, approximately 18% of which are singletons. This clonotype was observed at least ten times. Trimming removed 4 bases from V and 13 bases from J, with 12 bases in between. CDR3 length: 12 amino acids. Germline CDR1 and CDR2: SGDLS and YYNGEE. Sample time point: newly diagnosed GD, antithyroid drugs for less than 3 months. Researchers made the TCR library from RNA that was extracted from PBMCs. These same data were also listed under a study on T cells in Graves' hyperthyroidism and ophthalmopathy.

The material was peripheral blood mononuclear cells (PBMCs), obtained at new diagnosis, from a patient treated with antithyroid drugs. This chain joins TRBV9 and TRBJ1-6; D is undetermined. The TCR originated in a woman between 25 and 40 years old with Graves disease. The chain's CDR3 is CASSRDLSPLHF. The CDR3 bases are TGTGCCAGCAGCCGGGATTTGAGCCCCCTCCACTTT. The variable domain in full, with the rest retrieved from reference TRBV9 and TRBJ1-6, is DSGVTQTPKHLITATGQRVTLRCSPRSGDLSVYWYQQSLDQGLQFLIQYYNGEERAKGNILERFSAQQFPDLHSELNLSSLELGDSALYFCASSRDLSPLHFGNGTRLTVT.